This TCR beta chain was observed in a study of Ad26.COV2.S vaccination and SARS-CoV-2 variants. This clone was detected a few times. The treatment: roughly 20 received Ad26.COV2.S at low or high dose, single or two shots; several received placebo; per-sample allocation not given. Collection of the samples took place on day 63 after the first injection of vaccine or placebo. Method: immunoSEQ multiplex PCR; TCRdb's copy keeps in-frame clones and lacks some. The table lists approximately 480,000 clones, about 83% of them singletons. CDR3 size: 14 residues. Trimming left V 7 bases short and J 1 base short, with 13 bases between. CDR1 is MNHEY, CDR2 SVGAGI, per germline.

The clonotype comes from a person between 18 and 65 years old who received the Ad26.COV2.S COVID-19 vaccine or a placebo. This specimen was peripheral blood, taken in a trial of Ad26.COV2.S vaccine versus placebo. The chain is built from TRBV6-5 and TRBJ1-1; maybe TRBD1 (6 bases). The CDR3 is CASMQGPQNTEAFF. CDR3 nucleotides: TGTGCCAGCATGCAGGGGCCCCAGAACACTGAAGCTTTCTTT.